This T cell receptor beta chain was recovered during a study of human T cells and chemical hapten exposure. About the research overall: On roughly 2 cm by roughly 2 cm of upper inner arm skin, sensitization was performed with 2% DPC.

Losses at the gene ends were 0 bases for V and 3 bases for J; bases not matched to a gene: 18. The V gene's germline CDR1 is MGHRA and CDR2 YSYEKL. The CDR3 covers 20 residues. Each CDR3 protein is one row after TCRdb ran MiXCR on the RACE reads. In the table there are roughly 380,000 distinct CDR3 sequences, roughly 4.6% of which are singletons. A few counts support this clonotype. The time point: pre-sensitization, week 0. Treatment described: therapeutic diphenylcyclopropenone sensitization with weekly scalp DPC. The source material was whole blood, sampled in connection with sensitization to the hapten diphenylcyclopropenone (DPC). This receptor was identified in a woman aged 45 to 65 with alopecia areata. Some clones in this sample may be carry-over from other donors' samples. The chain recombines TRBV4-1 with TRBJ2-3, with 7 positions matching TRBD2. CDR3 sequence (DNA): TGCGCCAGCAGCCAAGACAGAGTGGGAGGTGGCGGGAGAAGAACAGATACGCAGTATTTT. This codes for CASSQDRVGGGGRRTDTQYF.